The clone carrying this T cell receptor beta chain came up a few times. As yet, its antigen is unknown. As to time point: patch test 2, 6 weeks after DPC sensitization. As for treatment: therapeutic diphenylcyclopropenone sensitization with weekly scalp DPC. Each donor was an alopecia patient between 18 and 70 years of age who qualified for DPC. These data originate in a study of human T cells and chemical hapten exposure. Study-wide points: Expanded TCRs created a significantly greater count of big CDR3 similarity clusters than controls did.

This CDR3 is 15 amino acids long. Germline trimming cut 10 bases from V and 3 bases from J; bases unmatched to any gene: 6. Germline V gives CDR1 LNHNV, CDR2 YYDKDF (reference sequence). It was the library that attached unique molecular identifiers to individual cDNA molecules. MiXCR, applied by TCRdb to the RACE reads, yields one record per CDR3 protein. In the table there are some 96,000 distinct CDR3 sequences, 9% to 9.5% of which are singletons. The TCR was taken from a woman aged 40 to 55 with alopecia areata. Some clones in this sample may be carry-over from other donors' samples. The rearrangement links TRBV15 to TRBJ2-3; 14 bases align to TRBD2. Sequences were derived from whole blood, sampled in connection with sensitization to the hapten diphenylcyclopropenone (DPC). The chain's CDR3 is CASRLAGGPTDTQYF. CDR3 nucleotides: TGTGCCAGCAGACTAGCGGGAGGGCCGACAGATACGCAGTATTTT.